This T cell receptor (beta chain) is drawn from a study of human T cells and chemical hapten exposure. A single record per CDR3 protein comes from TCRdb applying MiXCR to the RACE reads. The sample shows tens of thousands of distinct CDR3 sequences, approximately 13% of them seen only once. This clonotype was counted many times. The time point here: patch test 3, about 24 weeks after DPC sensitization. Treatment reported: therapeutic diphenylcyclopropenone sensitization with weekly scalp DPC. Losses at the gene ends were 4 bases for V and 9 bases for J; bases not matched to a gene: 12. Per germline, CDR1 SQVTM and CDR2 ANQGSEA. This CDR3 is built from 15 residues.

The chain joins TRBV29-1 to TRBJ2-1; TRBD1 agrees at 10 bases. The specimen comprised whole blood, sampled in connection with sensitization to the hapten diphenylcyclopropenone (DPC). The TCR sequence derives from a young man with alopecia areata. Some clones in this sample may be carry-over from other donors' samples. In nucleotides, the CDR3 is TGCAGCGTTGGGTCGGGACAGGGGCATTTCGGTGAGCAGTTCTTC. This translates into CSVGSGQGHFGEQFF.